The T cell receptor (beta chain) described here comes from a study of cytomegalovirus exposure and HLA in healthy donors. Trimming took 4 bases from V and 3 from J; bases not matched to a gene: 2. The CDR3 consists of 13 residues. Germline assignment: CDR1 SGHVS and CDR2 FNYEAQ. Overall study results and limits: Using a false discovery rate of 0.05, a later analysis showed that 16,000 or so TCR beta sequences were associated with HLA alleles. Three CMV-associated chains proved CMV antigen-specific in vitro. An ancestry cluster, one associated with Asian ancestry, reportedly showed fewer N-insertions than the approximately 650-donor mean in a later analysis. It was likely that a cluster of highly shared sequence variants was a sequencing artifact.

For this clone: Its target is unknown.

With 60 Vbeta and 13 Jbeta primers, the PCR was carried out. Profiling relied on immunoSEQ multiplex PCR, and the TCRdb table lists in-frame clones only, not all of them. The data contain about 110,000 clones, approximately 80% of them singletons. Material: PBMCs. The chain recombines TRBV7-6 with TRBJ1-2; 7 bases fit TRBD1. The clonotype originates from a woman aged 30 to 39 in good health and CMV-seronegative. CDR3 amino acids: CASSYGTDYGYTF. For the CDR3, the DNA is TGTGCCAGCAGCTACGGGACAGACTATGGCTACACCTTC.